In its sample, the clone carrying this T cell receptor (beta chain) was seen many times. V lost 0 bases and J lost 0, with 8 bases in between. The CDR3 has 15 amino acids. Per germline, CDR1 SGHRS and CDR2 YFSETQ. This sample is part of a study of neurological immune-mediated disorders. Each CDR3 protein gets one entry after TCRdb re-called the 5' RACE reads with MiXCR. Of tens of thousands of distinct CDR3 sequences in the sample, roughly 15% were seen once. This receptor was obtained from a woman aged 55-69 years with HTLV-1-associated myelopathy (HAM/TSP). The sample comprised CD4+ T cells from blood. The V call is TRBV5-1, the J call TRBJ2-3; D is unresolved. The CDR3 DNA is TGCGCCAGCAGCTTGGAGCAGCCTAGCACAGATACGCAGTATTTT. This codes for CASSLEQPSTDTQYF. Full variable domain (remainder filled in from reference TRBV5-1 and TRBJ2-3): KAGVTQTPRYLIKTRGQQVTLSCSPISGHRSVSWYQQTPGQGLQFLFEYFSETQRNKGNFPGRFSGRQFSNSRSEMNVSTLELGDSALYLCASSLEQPSTDTQYFGPGTRLTVL.